This T cell receptor beta chain was obtained from a study of blood T cell repertoires in COVID-19. Repertoires were generated with immunoSEQ multiplex PCR, while TCRdb's copy carries only in-frame clones and drops some. The repertoire consists of over 150,000 clones, with 65% to 85% occurring once and the leading ten covering 7% to 9%. V shed 6 bases, J shed 7 bases, and the junction held 9 bases outside the gene matches. Germline V gene sequence: CDR1 ENHRY, CDR2 SYGVKD. CDR3 length: 14 residues. The rearrangement uses TRBV10-3 and TRBJ1-1; 9 nucleotides line up with TRBD1. This TCR was sampled from a man between 35 and 55 years old who had recovered from COVID-19. What was sequenced was PBMCs or T cells enriched from blood (not recorded which). Here the CDR3 DNA reads TGTGCCATCAGCGCGGGACAGGGTATTGGTGAAGCTTTCTTT. Amino acids: CAISAGQGIGEAFF.